Listed below are T cell receptor beta chains from one sample, sequenced in a study of CD8 T cells in ankylosing spondylitis. MiXCR, applied by TCRdb to the 5' RACE reads, yields one record per CDR3 protein. The data contain 6,000 to 8,500 distinct CDR3 sequences, 8.2% of them singletons. Sequenced input: blood, either unsorted or a sorted T cell fraction (not recorded which). These TCRs come from a male donor with ankylosing spondylitis or in good health (not recorded which). CDR3s include the opening cysteine and the closing phenylalanine or tryptophan. D genes are given only for firm matches. For some rows the clone size is stated as once, few or many, or as a class when expanded; others skip it.

size: NA
D: TRBD2
J: TRBJ2-1
V: TRBV9
DNA: TGTGCCAGCAGCGTAGAAACGGGGGGATTCAATGAGCAGTTCTTC
CDR3: CASSVETGGFNEQFF

size: many
D: TRBD2
J: TRBJ2-1
V: TRBV9
DNA: TGTGCCAGCAGCGTCCCAACTAGCGGGGGGGACACTAATGAGCAGTTCTTC
CDR3: CASSVPTSGGDTNEQFF

size: few
D: NA
J: TRBJ1-6
V: TRBV9
DNA: TGTGCCAGCAGCGTTGAGGGAAGGAATTCACCCCTCCACTTT
CDR3: CASSVEGRNSPLHF

size: many
D: TRBD2
J: TRBJ2-3
V: TRBV9
DNA: TGTGCCAGCAGCGTAAGGACTAGCGGCACAGATACGCAGTATTTT
CDR3: CASSVRTSGTDTQYF

size: NA
D: TRBD2
J: TRBJ2-1
V: TRBV9
DNA: TGTGCCAGCAGCGTAGCCTGGACTAGCTACAATGAGCAGTTCTTC
CDR3: CASSVAWTSYNEQFF

size: many
D: NA
J: TRBJ2-1
V: TRBV9
DNA: TGTGCCAGCAGCGCCGATGGGCTCTCCTACAATGAGCAGTTCTTC
CDR3: CASSADGLSYNEQFF

size: many
D: NA
J: TRBJ1-2
V: TRBV9
DNA: TGTGCCAGCAGCAAGGCAGGGTCCTATGGCTACACCTTC
CDR3: CASSKAGSYGYTF

size: many
D: NA
J: TRBJ1-2
V: TRBV9
DNA: TGTGCCAGCACCGGGGGGGACAAGATAGCTAACTATGGCTACACCTTC
CDR3: CASTGGDKIANYGYTF

size: many
D: NA
J: TRBJ2-6
V: TRBV9
DNA: TGTGCCAGCAGCGCGGCGGGGGGGGCCAACGTCCTGACTTTC
CDR3: CASSAAGGANVLTF

size: NA
D: TRBD1
J: TRBJ2-2
V: TRBV9
DNA: TGTGCCAGCAGCGCGGACAGGGTCAACACCGGGGAGCTGTTTTTT
CDR3: CASSADRVNTGELFF

size: medium-sized
D: NA
J: TRBJ2-3
V: TRBV20-1
DNA: TGCAGTGCTAGTCCCCGGGTGGGGCCAGATACGCAGTATTTT
CDR3: CSASPRVGPDTQYF

size: NA
D: TRBD2
J: TRBJ2-1
V: TRBV9
DNA: TGTGCCAGCAGCGTAGTTGGCCTAGCGGCCTACAATGAGCAGTTCTTC
CDR3: CASSVVGLAAYNEQFF

size: many
D: TRBD1
J: TRBJ1-6
V: TRBV9
DNA: TGTGCCAGCAGCGCTGGGGGACAGCATAATTCACCCCTCCACTTT
CDR3: CASSAGGQHNSPLHF

size: NA
D: NA
J: TRBJ1-1
V: TRBV9
DNA: TGTGCCAGCAGCGCGACCGGGACGGTGAACACTGAAGCTTTCTTT
CDR3: CASSATGTVNTEAFF

size: once
D: NA
J: TRBJ2-1
V: TRBV9
DNA: TGTGCCAGCAGCCCCGCGGATGAGCAGTTCTTC
CDR3: CASSPADEQFF

size: few
D: TRBD2
J: TRBJ2-2
V: TRBV9
DNA: TGTGCCAGCAGCGTAGCTAGGGGACTAGGACCGGGGACCGGGGAGCTGTTTTTT
CDR3: CASSVARGLGPGTGELFF

size: few
D: NA
J: TRBJ1-6
V: TRBV9
DNA: TGTGCCAGCAGCGTAGAGGGCCAATCCTCCTATAATTCACCCCTCCACTTT
CDR3: CASSVEGQSSYNSPLHF

size: medium-sized
D: NA
J: TRBJ1-1
V: TRBV9
DNA: TGTGCCAGCAGCCCCCCCAGTGCTGGATTGAACACTGAAGCTTTCTTT
CDR3: CASSPPSAGLNTEAFF

size: large
D: TRBD2
J: TRBJ2-5
V: TRBV9
DNA: TGTGCCAGCAGCGTAGCGGGAGGGCAAGAGACCCAGTACTTC
CDR3: CASSVAGGQETQYF

size: few
D: TRBD1
J: TRBJ2-1
V: TRBV9
DNA: TGTGCCAGCAGCAGAGGGGGCTACGATGAGCAGTTCTTC
CDR3: CASSRGGYDEQFF

size: many
D: NA
J: TRBJ2-3
V: TRBV9
DNA: TGTGCCAGCAGCGGGGGGGACAGCACAGATACGCAGTATTTT
CDR3: CASSGGDSTDTQYF

size: NA
D: NA
J: TRBJ2-2
V: TRBV9
DNA: TGTGCCAGCAGCGTAGAAGACCTCTTCGGGGAGCTGTTTTTT
CDR3: CASSVEDLFGELFF

size: medium-sized
D: NA
J: TRBJ1-2
V: TRBV9
DNA: TGTGCCAGCAGCGCAACCTACAGGGATGGCTACACCTTC
CDR3: CASSATYRDGYTF

size: many
D: TRBD2
J: TRBJ2-1
V: TRBV9
DNA: TGTGCCAGCAGCGCCCGGACTAGCGGGACGAATGAGCAGTTCTTC
CDR3: CASSARTSGTNEQFF

size: NA
D: TRBD2
J: TRBJ2-1
V: TRBV9
DNA: TGTGCCAGCAGCAATAGCGGGGGACGATACAATGAGCAGTTCTTC
CDR3: CASSNSGGRYNEQFF

size: many
D: NA
J: TRBJ2-1
V: TRBV7-3
DNA: TGTGCCAGCAGCTTAACGGGGGGGACAGGTGAGCAGTTCTTC
CDR3: CASSLTGGTGEQFF